Below are 20 T cell receptor beta chains sequenced from a single sample in a study of cytomegalovirus exposure and HLA in healthy donors. PCR primers comprised 60 Vbeta and 13 Jbeta primers. Sequencing used immunoSEQ multiplex PCR; TCRdb keeps in-frame clones, though not all of them. The sample contains 110,000 to 150,000 clones, roughly 74% of which appear only once. Sample: PBMCs. The receptors originated from a young woman in good health and CMV-seropositive.

This clone has a single count. This chain connects TRBV4-1 to TRBJ2-2; D call uncertain. There are 11 residues in the CDR3. Germline V gives CDR1 MGHRA, CDR2 YSYEKL. V dropped 6 bases and J dropped 6 bases, with 5 bases sitting between them. CDR3 coding DNA: TGCGCCAGCAGGGCCGCCGGGGAGCTGTTTTTT. It yields the protein CASRAAGELFF.

The chain links TRBV29-1 to TRBJ2-1, with 9 bases that match TRBD1. CDR1 is SQVTM and CDR2 is ANQGSEA in the germline V gene. V gave up 8 bases and J gave up 7 bases; unmatched junction bases: 15. The CDR3 extends over 15 amino acids. In nucleotides, the CDR3 is TGCAGCTCGAGGAACCCGGGACAGGGTGTAAATGAGCAGTTCTTC. It specifies CSSRNPGQGVNEQFF.

This clone was seen a single time. This chain links TRBV11-2 with TRBJ1-2, with TRBD1 as a possible D gene (6 bases). Germline CDR1 is SGHAT and CDR2 is FQNNGV. The CDR3 runs 15 residues. The germline V and J ends were trimmed by 3 bases and 5 bases, with 16 bases remaining between them. CDR3 bases: TGTGCCAGCAGCTTTTTTTCAGGGGTAGGGTATGGCTACACCTTC. Translated, it gives CASSFFSGVGYGYTF.

V usage is TRBV19 and J usage is TRBJ2-7; 7 bases are shared with TRBD1. With V trimmed by 2 bases and J by 5 bases, 6 bases remained unmatched. The CDR3 covers 14 residues. CDR1 is LNHDA, CDR2 SQIVND, per germline (reference sequence). This chain's CDR3 is CASSISNRGHEQYF. In DNA, the CDR3 is TGTGCCAGTAGTATATCTAACAGGGGACACGAGCAGTACTTC.

This clone was seen only a few times. The J gene is TRBJ2-7, the V gene TRBV5-5; D is unresolved. Germline lookup yields CDR1 SGHKS and CDR2 YYEKEE (reference sequence). Trimming cost V 2 bases and J 1 base, with 7 bases left between them. This CDR3 comprises 13 residues. The CDR3 loop is CASSFPGSYEQYF. DNA for the CDR3: TGTGCCAGCAGCTTCCCAGGTTCCTACGAGCAGTACTTC.

This chain uses TRBV18 with TRBJ2-1; D is undetermined. From germline, CDR1 is KGHSH and CDR2 LQKENI. This CDR3 contains 14 residues. V shed 3 bases and J shed 0 bases, with 6 bases lying between them. The chain's CDR3 is CASSPRNSYNEQFF. CDR3 in DNA: TGTGCCAGCTCACCCAGGAACTCCTACAATGAGCAGTTCTTC.

V usage is TRBV11-3 and J usage is TRBJ2-1; 7 nucleotides line up with TRBD2. Looked up from germline, CDR1 is SGHNT and CDR2 is YENEEA. V lost 2 bases to trimming and J lost 12 bases; unmatched junction nucleotides: 7. This CDR3 contains 13 residues. The CDR3 sequence: CASSLKSGALQFF. The CDR3 nucleotides read TGTGCCAGCAGCTTAAAGAGCGGGGCTCTGCAGTTCTTC.

V is TRBV15 and J is TRBJ2-7; D uncertain. The V end was cut by 7 bases, the J end by 4 bases, with 29 bases between. The CDR3 has 18 amino acids. Germline V gives CDR1 LNHNV, CDR2 YYDKDF (reference sequence). The CDR3 region has the DNA TGTGCCACCATAGCCGCGGCGGCCATCCTAGAGCGACGGTACGAGCAGTACTTC. Translating gives CATIAAAAILERRYEQYF. Combining the CDR3 with reference TRBV15 and TRBJ2-7 gives the whole variable domain DAMVIQNPRYQVTQFGKPVTLSCSQTLNHNVMYWYQQKSSQAPKLLFHYYDKDFNNEADTPDNFQSRRPNTSFCFLDIRSPGLGDTAMYLCATIAAAAILERRYEQYFGPGTRLTVT.

The V call is TRBV7-4, the J call TRBJ1-2, with TRBD1 as a possible D gene (6 bases). With 5 bases removed from V and 6 bases from J, the gap between germline ends came to 16 bases. The CDR3 loop spans 14 amino acids. CDR1 is SGHVT, CDR2 SQSDAQ, per germline. The CDR3 spells CASSPTHRVHGYTF. In DNA form, the CDR3 reads TGTGCCAGCAGCCCCACCCACAGGGTACATGGCTACACCTTC. The full variable domain, in which reference TRBV7-4 and TRBJ1-2 provide the parts outside the CDR3, is GAGVSQSPRYKVAKRGRDVALRCDSISGHVTLYWYRQTLGQGSEVLTYSQSDAQRDKSGRPSGRFSAERPERSVSTLKIQRTEQGDSAVYLCASSPTHRVHGYTFGSGTRLTVV.

This clone was seen more than once but under ten times. The rearrangement joins TRBV7-2 to TRBJ2-4, with TRBD2 identical over 10 bases. The junction had 6 bases not matched to a gene; V was cut back by 6 bases and J by 4 bases. Per germline, CDR1 SGHTA and CDR2 FQGNSA. CDR3 length: 15 residues. The CDR3 reads CASSFSGGGKNIQYF. The CDR3, as DNA: TGTGCCAGCAGTTTCAGCGGGGGGGGTAAAAACATTCAGTACTTC.

V usage is TRBV4-1 and J usage is TRBJ2-1; D gene uncertain. The CDR3 runs to 17 residues. CDR1 MGHRA and CDR2 YSYEKL come from the germline V gene. V was clipped by 0 bases and J by 8 bases, with 20 bases between them. The DNA for the CDR3 is TGCGCCAGCAGCCAAGAAGGTCCCCAGGTTTCCTTGGATGAGCAGTTCTTC. Translated: CASSQEGPQVSLDEQFF.

This chain joins TRBV9 and TRBJ1-2, with 7 bases fitting TRBD1. Germline loops: CDR1 SGDLS, CDR2 YYNGEE. The CDR3 totals 13 residues. V was clipped by 1 base and J by 8 bases; unmatched bases: 5. CDR3 loop: CASSVTGVEGYTF. The CDR3, as DNA: TGTGCCAGCAGCGTAACAGGGGTCGAAGGCTACACCTTC. Based on the CDR3 plus reference TRBV9 and TRBJ1-2, the full variable domain is DSGVTQTPKHLITATGQRVTLRCSPRSGDLSVYWYQQSLDQGLQFLIQYYNGEERAKGNILERFSAQQFPDLHSELNLSSLELGDSALYFCASSVTGVEGYTFGSGTRLTVV.

The chain links TRBV27 to TRBJ1-1; TRBD1 aligns across 9 bases. The length of the CDR3 is 12 residues. Germline CDR1 is MNHEY and CDR2 is SMNVEV (reference sequence). The trim removed 3 bases at V and 9 bases at J, leaving 2 bases unmatched. The CDR3 loop is CASSLDRGKAFF. CDR3 sequence (DNA): TGTGCCAGCAGTTTGGACAGGGGAAAAGCTTTCTTT.

This clone was seen more than once but under ten times. The chain has TRBV10-1 and TRBJ1-2; 7 bases are a match to TRBD1. This CDR3 has 13 residues. Germline V CDR1 and CDR2: WNHNN, SYGVQD (reference sequence). After removal of 2 bases from V and 4 bases from J, the junction contained 1 base not matched to a gene. The CDR3 protein is CASSEPGGYGYTF. CDR3 coding DNA: TGCGCCAGCAGTGAGCCAGGGGGCTATGGCTACACCTTC.

This clone was counted only a few times. This rearrangement joins TRBV28 to TRBJ1-5; D may be TRBD1 (6 bases). Trimming took off 4 bases at V and 5 bases at J, with 18 bases between the two ends. The CDR3 extends over 16 amino acids. Looked up from germline, CDR1 is MDHEN and CDR2 is SYDVKM. CDR3 nucleotide sequence: TGTGCCAGCAGTTCCGAACATCACAGGGATGATCAGCCCCAGCATTTT. Translating gives CASSSEHHRDDQPQHF.

The CDR3 bases are TGCGCCAGCAGCCGCCTGGGACAGGGCATCTCCTACGAGCAGTACTTC. Translated, it gives CASSRLGQGISYEQYF. This chain connects TRBV4-1 to TRBJ2-7, with 9 bases identical to TRBD1. This CDR3 region has 16 residues. Trimming took 4 bases from V and 0 from J; bases not matched to a gene: 7. Germline assignment: CDR1 MGHRA and CDR2 YSYEKL.

This chain joins TRBV7-2 and TRBJ1-6; no reliable D call. The CDR3 totals 16 residues. V lost 5 bases and J 9 bases, leaving 20 bases between the germline ends. Germline V gene data show CDR1 as SGHTA and CDR2 as FQGNSA. The CDR3 coding sequence is TGTGCCAGCAGCCCCCAACTGGGCCAACGTGGTTCACCCCTCCACTTT. This translates into CASSPQLGQRGSPLHF.

The genes are TRBV19 and TRBJ1-5; no firm D call. Looked up from germline, CDR1 is LNHDA and CDR2 is SQIVND (reference sequence). V dropped 1 base and J dropped 4 bases, with 8 bases sitting between them. The CDR3 contains 14 residues. The CDR3 DNA reads TGTGCCAGTAGTATAGGTTCCTATAATCAGCCCCAGCATTTT. Encoded protein: CASSIGSYNQPQHF. Based on the CDR3 plus reference TRBV19 and TRBJ1-5, the full variable domain is DGGITQSPKYLFRKEGQNVTLSCEQNLNHDAMYWYRQDPGQGLRLIYYSQIVNDFQKGDIAEGYSVSREKKESFPLTVTSAQKNPTAFYLCASSIGSYNQPQHFGDGTRLSIL.

DNA for the CDR3: TGTGCCAGCAGCTTAGCTACAGGTTTGGGCGAAGAGACCCAGTACTTC. It specifies CASSLATGLGEETQYF. The chain joins TRBV7-6 to TRBJ2-5, with D possibly being TRBD1 (5 bases). Germline lookup yields CDR1 SGHVS and CDR2 FNYEAQ. V gave up 0 bases and J gave up 3 bases, with 14 bases separating them. This CDR3 has 16 amino acids.

This rearrangement joins TRBV6-1 to TRBJ2-7; 7 nucleotides align to TRBD1. The CDR3 totals 15 residues. V was pared by 4 bases and J by 1 base, with 7 bases of the junction left unmatched. The germline V gene has CDR1 MNHNS and CDR2 SASEGT. CDR3 nucleotide sequence: TGTGCCAGCAGTGTAATCGAGACAGGGTCCTACGAGCAGTACTTC. It specifies CASSVIETGSYEQYF.